The rows below give T cell receptor beta chains drawn from one sample of a study of vaccination and CD4 T cells after COVID-19. The antigens of these receptors remain unknown. TCRdb ran MiXCR on the PCR reads and lists one entry per CDR3 protein. The sample records 4,500 to 6,500 distinct CDR3 sequences, roughly 66% being singletons. The sequenced material came from CD4+ T cells from blood, cultured in vitro. All receptors derive from a human donor in good health. CDR3s leave out the opening cysteine and the closing phenylalanine or tryptophan. Only some rows state a clone size, as once, few, many or a class for expanded clones.

>NA|TRBV12-3/TRBV12-4
ASSLMGTGENGYT
>once|TRBV15
ATRAGRSFQPRH
>NA|TRBV28
ASSSFTSLGRHNSPLH
>NA|TRBV21-1
ASSKLGVYEQY
>few|TRBV6-5
ASSWTGMDYGYT
>once|TRBV20-1
SARGVRDSDYGYT
>few|TRBV6-5
ASSYLGGGNQPQH
>NA|TRBV28
ASSPRRTEAF
>few|TRBV12-3/TRBV12-4
ASSTYYEQY
>few|TRBV20-1
SATGTDNYGYT
>few|TRBV7-8
ASSSRTGGSAQPQH
>NA|TRBV12-3/TRBV12-4
ASSSAGGWTEAF
>NA|TRBV7-9
ACGVAGGTDTQY
>NA|TRBV5-6
ASSSVVPTGGAF
>once|TRBV20-1
SARESTQKTQY
>once|TRBV10-3
AIREQLGSYNEQF
>NA|TRBV5-1
ASKTESAWGTEAF
>NA|TRBV5-4
ASSLGYPKLNQPQH
>few|TRBV20-1
SASMGLDSNEQF
>NA|TRBV30
AWSVNRGYEQY
>NA|TRBV28
ASSPQYLPGYT
>NA|TRBV20-1
SALVRVAVTYNEQF
>NA|TRBV10-2
ATLAQGWVPSETQY
>NA|TRBV7-8
ASSTRQGSIYEQY
>NA|TRBV19
ASSMSATNTEAF
>NA|TRBV20-1
SARGIAGDNEQF
>NA|TRBV20-1
SARVSPGLAAETQY
>NA|TRBV5-1
ASSLASGTGSYT
>few|TRBV6-1
ASRHSNQPQH
>NA|TRBV6-1
ASRPGQGFEPQH
>NA|TRBV6-2/TRBV6-3
ASSSGQGNYGYT
>few|TRBV30
AWSGPEGPNTEAF
>few|TRBV6-5
ASSYGGEQY
>NA|TRBV10-1
ASSPLGGATGGDSNQPQH
>NA|TRBV7-8
ASSPPGLPQH
>NA|TRBV20-1
SASDRAGYGYT
>NA|TRBV12-3/TRBV12-4
ASRGRVSFQPQH
>NA|TRBV20-1
SASIPGATLH
>NA|TRBV5-5
ASSSLDSLGSPLH
>once|TRBV12-3/TRBV12-4
ASSASRDRSYEQY
>NA|TRBV5-6
ASSLPDRGLGYT
>few|TRBV6-1
ASNNRDRGTGELF
>few|TRBV5-4
ASSLENNRGRGNEQF
>NA|TRBV5-1
ASSYSGRQF
>NA|TRBV20-1
SARGLSQETQY
>NA|TRBV6-2/TRBV6-3
ARTGTPEQY
>NA|TRBV5-1
ASSPARGVGDYGYT
>NA|TRBV18
ASSQQGAGLPQY
>NA|TRBV25-1
ASNPPGRGNSPLH